The 27 T cell receptor beta chains given below trace back to one sample, sequenced in a study of T-cell reconstitution after alpha-beta-depleted transplantation in children. For TCRbeta, the library was prepared with unique molecular identifiers. TCRdb fed the PCR reads into MiXCR, producing one record per CDR3 protein. The table includes 40,000 to 55,000 distinct CDR3 sequences, 9.2% detected once. The starting material was PBMCs, mostly from graft donor cells, obtained 60 days after TCRalphabeta/CD19-depleted stem cell transplant. All receptors derive from a male patient between 2 and 15 years old who had a stem cell transplant for chronic granulomatous disease, so the T cells may come from the graft donor.

This clonotype showed up many times. The V call is TRBV24-1, the J call TRBJ1-2; D possibly corresponds to TRBD1 (5 bases). Germline V gene data show CDR1 as KGHDR and CDR2 as SFDVKD. The CDR3 is 13 residues long. Trimming took off 5 bases at V and 5 bases at J, with 11 bases between the two ends. Here the CDR3 reads CATSAGDQYGYTF. The CDR3, as DNA: TGTGCCACCAGTGCCGGGGACCAATATGGCTACACCTTC.

This clonotype was recorded many times. The chain employs TRBV20-1 and TRBJ2-7, with 7 bases that match TRBD1. The CDR3 has 14 amino acids. Per the germline V gene, CDR1 is DFQATT and CDR2 is SNEGSKA (reference sequence). The trim removed 4 bases at V and 4 bases at J, leaving 10 bases unmatched. The CDR3 DNA sequence: TGCAGTGCTAACCCCCCACAGGGGTCATACGAGCAGTACTTC. As protein: CSANPPQGSYEQYF.

This clonotype was detected ten times or more. V gene TRBV7-9 combines with J gene TRBJ2-5; D could derive from TRBD1 or TRBD2 (6 bases each). CDR1 is SEHNR, CDR2 FQNEAQ, per germline (reference sequence). CDR3 length: 15 amino acids. With 0 bases removed from V and 5 bases from J, the gap between germline ends came to 13 bases. DNA for the CDR3: TGTGCCAGCAGCTTAGCTCCGGGGGCGGTGGAGACCCAGTACTTC. Translating it yields CASSLAPGAVETQYF.

This clonotype has a count of ten or more. This sequence joins TRBV28 and TRBJ2-1, with 9 bases fitting TRBD2. Per germline, CDR1 MDHEN and CDR2 SYDVKM. The CDR3 has 16 amino acids. The V segment lost 5 bases and the J segment 6 bases; nucleotides outside the gene matches: 11. CDR3 protein: CASSPATSGLLNEQFF. As DNA, the CDR3 is TGTGCCAGCAGTCCAGCCACTAGCGGGCTCCTCAATGAGCAGTTCTTC.

This clonotype was detected ten times or more. A read error may explain this, as a much larger clone is one base away. The J gene is TRBJ1-1, the V gene TRBV11-2; unclear D gene. V was pared by 1 base and J by 0 bases, with 6 bases between. CDR1 and CDR2 (germline): SGHAT, FQNNGV. The CDR3 is made up of 14 amino acids. The CDR3 DNA reads as TGTGCCAGCAGCTTAGGGGTGCTGAACACTGAAGCTTTCTTT. Translated: CASSLGVLNTEAFF.

The rearrangement joins TRBV7-9 to TRBJ1-1; D is undetermined. Germline V CDR1 and CDR2: SEHNR, FQNEAQ (reference sequence). The CDR3 runs 15 residues. Trimming shortened V by 6 bases and J by 4 bases, and 18 bases separated the two germline ends. CDR3 protein: CASSNVGPRVTEAFF. The DNA for the CDR3 is TGTGCCAGCAGTAACGTAGGGCCGAGGGTCACTGAAGCTTTCTTT.

This clonotype was seen more than once but under ten times. The V call is TRBV25-1, the J call TRBJ2-5; D uncertain. This CDR3 is 18 amino acids long. Germline loops: CDR1 MGHDK, CDR2 SYGVNS. V was cut by 3 bases and J by 1 base, with 21 bases left in between. In DNA, the CDR3 is TGTGCCAGCAGTGACCCCCGTGACCCTCTCGTCGGCCAAGAGACCCAGTACTTC. It translates to CASSDPRDPLVGQETQYF.

Regarding this clonotype: An end of the junction differs from the germline gene, which may be a read error. V gene TRBV6-1 combines with J gene TRBJ1-1, with 7 bases that match TRBD1. CDR1 and CDR2 (germline): MNHNS, SASEGT. The CDR3 totals 15 residues. The CDR3 loop reads CASSPQGGWNSEAFF. For the CDR3, the DNA is TGTGCCAGCAGTCCGCAGGGGGGCTGGAACTCTGAAGCTTTCTTT.

This clonotype was seen at least ten times. The genes are TRBV30 and TRBJ2-5; 7 bases agree with TRBD1. This CDR3 spans 13 amino acids. In germline, CDR1 is GTSNPN, CDR2 SVGIG (reference sequence). With 5 bases clipped from V and 5 bases from J, the junction kept 8 bases outside the gene matches. CDR3 DNA sequence: TGTGCCTGGGACCAAGGGGGCCGGGAGACCCAGTACTTC. This encodes CAWDQGGRETQYF.

The chain employs TRBV7-6 and TRBJ1-2; D uncertain. Deletions cut 4 bases from V and 2 bases from J, with 14 bases between. Per the germline V gene, CDR1 is SGHVS and CDR2 is FNYEAQ. This CDR3 comprises 15 residues. CDR3: CASSSRGGRNYGYTF. The CDR3 coding sequence is TGTGCCAGCAGCTCCCGGGGAGGGAGGAACTATGGCTACACCTTC.

On this clonotype itself: With a much larger clone just one base away, this may be a read error. This chain links TRBV20-1 with TRBJ2-3; perhaps TRBD1 as D (5 bases). The V and J ends lost 1 base and 7 bases respectively, with 15 bases between them. The CDR3 covers 14 residues. The germline V gene encodes CDR1 DFQATT and CDR2 SNEGSKA (reference sequence). CDR3 in amino acids: CSARGRARLNTQYF. In DNA form, the CDR3 reads TGCAGTGCTAGAGGCAGGGCGCGGTTAAATACGCAGTATTTT.

The gene calls are TRBV20-1 and TRBJ1-3; D ambiguous. CDR1 and CDR2 from the germline V gene are DFQATT and SNEGSKA (reference sequence). Trimming took off 3 bases at V and 4 bases at J, with 22 bases between the two ends. This CDR3 is 17 amino acids long. CDR3 DNA: TGCAGTGCTAGGGTCCGGTTGAGGGCCCGGTGCGGAAACACCATATATTTT. This sequence encodes CSARVRLRARCGNTIYF.

The rearrangement links TRBV11-2 to TRBJ2-1; D unclear. The ends were cut back, 0 bases at V and 5 bases at J, with 5 bases in the middle. Germline V lookup: CDR1 SGHAT, CDR2 FQNNGV. This CDR3 is built from 13 residues. This chain's CDR3 is CASSLDRNNEQFF. For the CDR3, the DNA is TGTGCCAGCAGCTTAGACCGGAACAATGAGCAGTTCTTC.

A few counts support this clonotype. V gene TRBV6-2 or TRBV6-3 combines with J gene TRBJ2-3; 7 positions match TRBD2. V gave up 0 bases and J gave up 0 bases; unmatched junction bases: 6. The CDR3 covers 17 residues. From germline, CDR1 is MNHEY and CDR2 SVGEGT. The CDR3 nucleotides are TGTGCCAGCAGTTACTCGATTGCGGGAGAAAGCACAGATACGCAGTATTTT. Its protein is CASSYSIAGESTDTQYF.

This clonotype showed up just a few times. CDR3: CASSYSTGGTYEQYF. In nucleotides, the CDR3 is TGTGCCAGCAGTTATTCGACAGGGGGTACTTACGAGCAGTACTTC. The chain carries TRBV6-5 and TRBJ2-7; 9 bases align to TRBD1. The CDR3 is 15 amino acids. The germline CDR1 and CDR2 sequences are MNHEY and SVGAGI. V gave up 3 bases and J gave up 4 bases; unmatched junction bases: 7.

This chain links TRBV19 with TRBJ2-3, with 7 bases fitting TRBD1. V lost 7 bases to trimming and J lost 2 bases; unmatched junction nucleotides: 6. From germline, CDR1 is LNHDA and CDR2 SQIVND (reference sequence). The CDR3 is made up of 14 amino acids. The CDR3 bases are TGTGCCAGTAACAGGGACAGCTTCACAGATACGCAGTATTTT. It encodes CASNRDSFTDTQYF.

This clonotype was detected only a few times. The gene calls are TRBV27 and TRBJ2-5; D assignment may be TRBD1 or TRBD2 (5 bases each). The CDR3 runs 15 residues. Trimming stripped 3 bases from V and 2 bases from J, with 13 bases between. Germline CDR1 MNHEY, CDR2 SMNVEV (reference sequence). CDR3 coding DNA: TGTGCCAGCAGTTTTTCGTGGGGGAGTCAAGAGACCCAGTACTTC. Residues: CASSFSWGSQETQYF.

This clonotype was picked up many times. The rearrangement uses TRBV4-3 and TRBJ1-2, with D perhaps matching TRBD1 (5 bases). The CDR3 covers 19 residues. Germline values: CDR1 LGHNA, CDR2 YSLEER. Trimming pared 0 bases from V and 1 base from J, leaving 21 bases between. CDR3 sequence reads: CASSQDTQPPGDINYGYTF. The CDR3, as DNA: TGCGCCAGCAGCCAAGATACTCAACCCCCGGGGGATATTAACTATGGCTACACCTTC.

This clonotype has a count of ten or more. The rearrangement links TRBV12-3 or TRBV12-4 to TRBJ2-1; D assignment may be TRBD1 or TRBD2 (5 bases each). The CDR3 is 15 residues long. V gave up 6 bases and J gave up 5 bases, with 17 bases separating them. The CDR3 sequence is CASRPPGPSHNEQFF. As DNA, the CDR3 is TGTGCCAGCAGACCGCCGGGGCCATCCCACAATGAGCAGTTCTTC.

The rearrangement uses TRBV28 and TRBJ1-3; no definite D call. Germline CDR1 and CDR2: MDHEN and SYDVKM. V was pared by 3 bases and J by 0 bases, with 12 bases between. This CDR3 comprises 16 residues. DNA of the CDR3: TGTGCCAGCAGTTTTGGAGTAGAATACTCTGGAAACACCATATATTTT. It yields the protein CASSFGVEYSGNTIYF.

This clonotype occurred many times. The genes are TRBV29-1 and TRBJ2-4; no clear D gene. V gave up 1 base and J gave up 0 bases, with 13 bases separating them. Germline loops: CDR1 SQVTM, CDR2 ANQGSEA. The CDR3 totals 16 residues. The CDR3 nucleotides read TGCAGCGTTGAAGTGGGTCGCGGAATAGCCAAAAACATTCAGTACTTC. Protein: CSVEVGRGIAKNIQYF.

The table lists this clonotype with many counts. The J gene is TRBJ1-6, the V gene TRBV7-2; D might be TRBD1 (5 bases). V lost 1 base, J lost 9 bases, and 10 bases lay in between. CDR1 is SGHTA and CDR2 is FQGNSA in the germline V gene. This CDR3 comprises 14 residues. CDR3 sequence reads: CASSLGGRGSPLHF. CDR3 sequence (DNA): TGTGCCAGCAGCTTAGGGGGACGTGGTTCACCCCTCCACTTT.

This clonotype appeared many times. The chain links TRBV7-2 to TRBJ1-1; TRBD1 matches 7 bases. CDR1 and CDR2 from the germline V gene are SGHTA and FQGNSA. The CDR3 covers 15 residues. Germline trimming cut 6 bases from V and 3 bases from J; bases unmatched to any gene: 10. The CDR3 protein is CASRKTGSGYTEAFF. The CDR3 nucleotides read TGTGCCAGCAGAAAGACAGGGTCCGGGTACACTGAAGCTTTCTTT.

The rearrangement joins TRBV6-4 to TRBJ2-3, with TRBD2 matching over 8 bases. Losses at the gene ends were 6 bases for V and 4 bases for J; bases not matched to a gene: 9. This CDR3 comprises 15 residues. Per germline, CDR1 MRHNA and CDR2 SNTAGT. The CDR3 here is CASSSTGGAPDTQYF. DNA of the CDR3: TGTGCCAGCAGCTCAACGGGAGGGGCGCCAGATACGCAGTATTTT.

The table lists this clonotype with many counts. The DNA of the CDR3 is TGTGCCAGCAGAACGGGTGGCGAGCAGTTCTTC. This sequence encodes CASRTGGEQFF. V usage is TRBV12-3 or TRBV12-4 and J usage is TRBJ2-1; D is undetermined. This CDR3 is 11 amino acids long. V lost 6 bases and J lost 10, with 10 bases in between.

This clonotype was seen many times. The V and J genes are TRBV7-2 and TRBJ2-7; 7 bases line up with TRBD1. Losses at the gene ends were 1 base for V and 4 bases for J; bases not matched to a gene: 7. Per germline, CDR1 SGHTA and CDR2 FQGNSA. This CDR3 has 15 residues. CDR3 DNA sequence: TGTGCCAGCAGCTTAGGTGCGACAGGGTTTTACGAGCAGTACTTC. Its translation is CASSLGATGFYEQYF.

This clonotype was counted many times. This sequence joins TRBV3-1 and TRBJ2-3; D might be TRBD1 or TRBD2, each matching 5 bases. The CDR3 spans 16 residues. The germline V and J ends were trimmed by 7 bases and 1 base, with 18 bases remaining between them. CDR1 LGHDT and CDR2 YNNKEL come from the germline V gene (reference sequence). The CDR3 DNA sequence: TGTGCCAGCACCCCCACGCTCGGGGCTGGCACAGATACGCAGTATTTT. This codes for CASTPTLGAGTDTQYF.